A selection of T cell receptor beta chains follows, all from one sample in a study of T cell repertoires in cytomegalovirus infection. TCRdb re-derived calls from the reads in MiXCR, one entry per CDR3 protein. The sample yields more than 85,000 distinct CDR3 sequences, 25% to 35% seen once. Their cognate antigens are unknown. Here the sequenced sample was CD8+ T cells from cultured PBMCs, taken from culture after CMV antigen stimulation. The receptors here all came from a human donor in good health (CMV status not recorded). Some clones in this sample may be carry-over from other donors' samples. CDR3s leave out the opening cysteine and the closing phenylalanine or tryptophan. Some rows mark clone size as missing; the rest say once, few, many or name a class of expanded clone.

len	v_gene	abundance	j_gene	CDR3aa
15	TRBV12-3/TRBV12-4	NA	TRBJ1-6	ASSLGPGGSYNSPLH
13	TRBV7-8	few	TRBJ2-2	ASSLGGGAAGELF
11	TRBV7-6	many	TRBJ2-5	ASSFWALETQY
11	TRBV11-3	NA	TRBJ2-7	ASSFARGAEQY
12	TRBV12-3/TRBV12-4	many	TRBJ1-2	ASWDTRTYYGYT
10	TRBV11-1	NA	TRBJ2-1	ASGDSYNEQF
11	TRBV6-1	NA	TRBJ1-2	ASIPQGVYGYT
13	TRBV4-1	few	TRBJ2-5	ASSQDRGGEETQY
13	TRBV3-1	NA	TRBJ1-1	ASSHRAMMDTEAF
10	TRBV7-6	NA	TRBJ2-7	ASSLDGLEQY
12	TRBV6-6	NA	TRBJ1-1	ASSYGVGNTEAF
13	TRBV2	few	TRBJ1-5	ASSEWENSNQPQH
15	TRBV14	NA	TRBJ1-4	ASSLDRGFGTNEKLF
10	TRBV7-8	NA	TRBJ1-1	ASSQGLTEAF
13	TRBV4-1	few	TRBJ2-7	ASSQVKGSTYEQY
11	TRBV5-8	few	TRBJ2-5	ASRPQGAETQY
10	TRBV12-3/TRBV12-4	NA	TRBJ2-7	ASSLIPYEQY
13	TRBV6-5	many	TRBJ2-7	ASSYSFGSSYEQY
13	TRBV29-1	NA	TRBJ2-2	SVEVHGQNTGELF
12	TRBV12-3/TRBV12-4	few	TRBJ1-4	ASSLALYNEKLF
11	TRBV5-4	few	TRBJ2-7	ASSRWTGAEQY
13	TRBV9	many	TRBJ1-2	ASSAQGAGDYGYT
12	TRBV20-1	NA	TRBJ2-2	SARDHVNTGELF
14	TRBV4-3	NA	TRBJ2-7	ASSQDGPQGGYEQY
10	TRBV12-3/TRBV12-4	many	TRBJ1-1	ASSWVGSEAF
13	TRBV6-6	NA	TRBJ1-1	ASSSQTSGVTEAF
14	TRBV7-9	few	TRBJ2-1	ASSFRLAGEYNEQF
10	TRBV20-1	once	TRBJ2-5	SVFRGGETQY
14	TRBV6-6	few	TRBJ2-5	ASSYTKTPSGETQY
13	TRBV7-6	NA	TRBJ1-1	ASSPTGFRNTEAF
9	TRBV2	NA	TRBJ2-3	ASNTGYTQY
11	TRBV7-8	few	TRBJ2-1	ASSLGLAVEQF
13	TRBV5-8	few	TRBJ2-7	ASSSRSGPNYEQY
14	TRBV12-3/TRBV12-4	NA	TRBJ1-1	ASSSGTRGRGTEAF
13	TRBV7-3	NA	TRBJ2-3	ASSLSSGITDTQY
14	TRBV5-4	NA	TRBJ1-1	ASSPGVQGANTEAF
13	TRBV25-1	few	TRBJ1-4	ASSWVDATNEKLF
11	TRBV20-1	NA	TRBJ2-2	SATGHGTGELF
13	TRBV19	NA	TRBJ1-1	ASSIAVGARPEAF